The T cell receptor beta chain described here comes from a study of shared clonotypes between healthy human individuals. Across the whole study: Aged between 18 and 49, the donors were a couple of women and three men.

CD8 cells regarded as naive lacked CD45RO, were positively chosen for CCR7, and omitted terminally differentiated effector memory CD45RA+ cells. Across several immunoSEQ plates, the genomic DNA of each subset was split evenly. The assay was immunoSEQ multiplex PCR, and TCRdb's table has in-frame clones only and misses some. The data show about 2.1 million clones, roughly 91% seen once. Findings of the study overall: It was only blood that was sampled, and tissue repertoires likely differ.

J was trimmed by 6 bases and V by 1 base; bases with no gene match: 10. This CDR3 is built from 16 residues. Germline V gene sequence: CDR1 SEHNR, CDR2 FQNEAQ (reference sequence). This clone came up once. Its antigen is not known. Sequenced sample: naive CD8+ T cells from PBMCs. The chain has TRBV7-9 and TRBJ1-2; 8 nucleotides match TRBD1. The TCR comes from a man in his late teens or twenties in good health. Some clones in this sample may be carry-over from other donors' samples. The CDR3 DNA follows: TGTGCCAGCAGCTTAGGTGCGGCACAGGGGGGGGATGGCTACACCTTC. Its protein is CASSLGAAQGGDGYTF.